This T cell receptor beta chain is from a study of T cells in Graves' hyperthyroidism and ophthalmopathy. The wider study: Sampling of peripheral blood happened at initial diagnosis, prior to any treatment. Study outcomes and limitations: Patients with ophthalmopathy were separated from those with stable hyperthyroidism by a 13 V-J model. Blood also held most thyroid clonotypes expanded beyond 0.001.

Patients were excluded for uncontrolled infection, other autoimmune disease, pregnancy or lactation. On this clonotype: What it binds is not known.

CDR3 length: 13 residues. Germline loops: CDR1 LGHNT, CDR2 FRNRAP. V gave up 4 bases and J gave up 0 bases, with 6 bases separating them. The investigators amplified TCR beta CDR3 regions from RNA transcripts. First-round RT-PCR with HTBI primers amplified the TCR CDR3 region. TCRdb itself ran the multiplex PCR reads through MiXCR, one entry per CDR3 protein. Of roughly 740,000 distinct CDR3 sequences listed, about 17% are singletons. The material sequenced was blood. The TCR sequence derives from a man between 18 and 35 years old with Graves' hyperthyroidism. The rearrangement uses TRBV12-5 and TRBJ1-1; tentatively, D is TRBD1 (6 bases). The CDR3 loop reads CASGYRVNTEAFF. In DNA, the CDR3 is TGTGCTAGTGGTTACAGGGTGAACACTGAAGCTTTCTTT.